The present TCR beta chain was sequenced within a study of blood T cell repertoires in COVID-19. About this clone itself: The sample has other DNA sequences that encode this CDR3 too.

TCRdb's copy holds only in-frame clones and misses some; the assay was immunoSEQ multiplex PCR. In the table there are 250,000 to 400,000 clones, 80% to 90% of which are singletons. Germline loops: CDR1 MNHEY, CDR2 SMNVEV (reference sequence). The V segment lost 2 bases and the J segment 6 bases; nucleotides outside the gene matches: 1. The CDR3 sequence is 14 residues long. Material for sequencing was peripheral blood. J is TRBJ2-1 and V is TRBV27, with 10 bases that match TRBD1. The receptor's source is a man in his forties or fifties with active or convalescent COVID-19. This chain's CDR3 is CASSLRQGANEQFF. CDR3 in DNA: TGTGCCAGCAGTTTAAGACAGGGGGCCAATGAGCAGTTCTTC.